Ten or more counts support the clone carrying this TCR beta chain. The antigen remains undetermined. Quantitative 5'-RACE with molecular barcodes was used to make the TCR beta libraries. From the 5' RACE reads, TCRdb called clonotypes with MiXCR, one entry per CDR3 protein. Of 240,000 or so distinct CDR3 sequences in the sample, around 10% are singletons; the top ten hold roughly 6.8%. This record belongs to a study of CD8 T cells in ankylosing spondylitis. The ends were cut back, 4 bases at V and 10 bases at J, with 17 bases in the middle. The CDR3 runs 14 residues. The germline V gene encodes CDR1 SGHTA and CDR2 FQGNSA. Study-level findings and limits: Within ankylosing spondylitis blood, a TCR beta motif made up of roughly eight highly homologous variants appeared to be characteristic. Earlier literature documents some of the motif variants in reactive arthritis synovial fluid and blood.

What was sequenced was blood, either unsorted or a sorted T cell fraction (not recorded which). This TCR was sampled from a male donor with ankylosing spondylitis or in good health (not recorded which). This chain links TRBV7-2 with TRBJ2-1; D tentatively fits TRBD1 or TRBD2 (5 bases each). CDR3 residues: CASSYVVRGGEQFF. CDR3 DNA sequence: TGTGCCAGCAGCTATGTAGTGCGTGGGGGAGAGCAGTTCTTC. The full variable domain, rest sourced from reference TRBV7-2 and TRBJ2-1, is GAGVSQSPSNKVTEKGKDVELRCDPISGHTALYWYRQSLGQGLEFLIYFQGNSAPDKSGLPSDRFSAERTGGSVSTLTIQRTQQEDSAVYLCASSYVVRGGEQFFGPGTRLTVL.